A single T cell receptor beta chain is shown here with its context. Its specificity is unknown. Germline V lookup: CDR1 SGHKS, CDR2 YYEKEE (reference sequence). V gave up 0 bases and J gave up 1 base; unmatched junction bases: 2. The CDR3 spans 16 residues. These data come from a study of vaccination effects on CD4 cells after COVID-19. About the study: Participants each got two BNT162b2 or mRNA-1273 vaccine doses.

Assay: immunoSEQ multiplex PCR; the TCRdb copy retains only in-frame clones and omits some. The repertoire has around 23,000 clones, about 80% of them found once; the top ten carry around 40%. Peptide-pool stimulation followed by sequencing identified expanded antigen-specific CD4+ clonotypes in the ViraFEST assay. CD4+ T cell isolation took place after about nine days of culture. This individual tested PCR-positive for SARS-CoV-2 infection between March and December 2020. Researchers swapped half the medium for IL-2 medium on both days 3 and 7. The starting material was CD4+ T cells from PBMCs cultured with a peptide pool, obtained before COVID-19 vaccination. The receptor comes from a human donor who had a prior SARS-CoV-2 infection. This chain joins TRBV5-5 and TRBJ2-5; TRBD2 agrees at 11 bases. This CDR3 is CASSLALAGGQETQYF. The CDR3 DNA is TGTGCCAGCAGCTTGGCTCTAGCGGGGGGCCAAGAGACCCAGTACTTC.